Listed here are 14 T cell receptor beta chains from one sample, sequenced in a study of graft-versus-host responses after intestinal transplantation. Sequenced by immunoSEQ multiplex PCR; TCRdb stores in-frame clones only, minus some. The sample contains some 45,000 clones, 90% to 95% of which appear only once. The specimen comprised PBMCs, sampled 524 days after transplant. Receptors originate from a human patient who received an intestinal transplant, so some T cells may come from the graft donor.

The rearrangement links TRBV19 to TRBJ1-1; D gene unclear. V gave up 1 base and J gave up 6 bases, with 6 bases separating them. Germline loops: CDR1 LNHDA, CDR2 SQIVND (reference sequence). There are 12 residues in the CDR3. The CDR3 DNA reads as TGTGCCAGTAGTATAGCGGGAGCTGAAGCTTTCTTT. This encodes CASSIAGAEAFF.

This rearrangement joins TRBV30 to TRBJ2-7; a possible D gene is TRBD1 (5 bases). The CDR3 is 12 residues long. V shed 7 bases and J shed 2 bases, with 12 bases lying between them. The V gene's germline CDR1 is GTSNPN and CDR2 SVGIG (reference sequence). The CDR3 nucleotides are TGTGCCTCGATACAGGCCCCCTACGAGCAGTACTTC. Translation: CASIQAPYEQYF.

This chain uses TRBV6-6 with TRBJ2-3; 7 positions match TRBD1. With 1 base clipped from V and 2 bases from J, the junction kept 6 bases outside the gene matches. Germline lookup yields CDR1 MNHNY and CDR2 SVGAGI (reference sequence). This CDR3 region has 16 residues. In nucleotides, the CDR3 is TGTGCCAGCAGTTACTGGGGACAGAGAGACACAGATACGCAGTATTTT. Protein sequence: CASSYWGQRDTDTQYF.

The chain couples TRBV4-2 to TRBJ2-1; the D is unclear. The V end was cut by 0 bases, the J end by 2 bases, with 5 bases between. The CDR3 length is 14 residues. Germline CDR1 LGHNA, CDR2 YNFKEQ. The CDR3 is CASSQDPTYNEQFF. The CDR3 region has the DNA TGTGCCAGCAGCCAAGACCCAACCTACAATGAGCAGTTCTTC.

The rearrangement links TRBV20-1 to TRBJ2-3; 11 nucleotides agree with TRBD2. This CDR3 comprises 11 residues. Germline values: CDR1 DFQATT, CDR2 SNEGSKA (reference sequence). V shed 5 bases, J shed 14 bases, and the junction held 6 bases outside the gene matches. DNA for the CDR3: TGCAGTGCTGGCACTAGCGGGAGCTTGTATTTT. As protein: CSAGTSGSLYF.

The genes are TRBV2 and TRBJ1-5, with 7 bases aligning to TRBD1. Germline assignment: CDR1 SNHLY and CDR2 FYNNEI. J was trimmed by 0 bases and V by 8 bases; bases with no gene match: 10. The CDR3 runs to 16 residues. For the CDR3, the DNA is TGTGCCAGCGGAGAACCGGGACAGTATAGCAATCAGCCCCAGCATTTT. It codes for CASGEPGQYSNQPQHF.

J is TRBJ1-4 and V is TRBV15; D possibly corresponds to TRBD1 (5 bases). V was trimmed by 5 bases and J by 0 bases, leaving 19 bases between them. The CDR3 consists of 18 residues. CDR1 is LNHNV, CDR2 YYDKDF, per germline (reference sequence). CDR3: CATSSPRVRGTTNEKLFF. CDR3 in DNA: TGTGCCACCAGCTCCCCTAGGGTTCGGGGGACAACTAATGAAAAACTGTTTTTT.

The chain employs TRBV15 and TRBJ2-7, with unresolved D. Trimming cost V 6 bases and J 0 bases, with 12 bases left between them. The CDR3 sequence is 14 residues long. CDR1 and CDR2 (germline): LNHNV, YYDKDF (reference sequence). The CDR3 nucleotides are TGTGCCACCAGTGGCACACCAAGCTCCTACGAGCAGTACTTC. This translates into CATSGTPSSYEQYF. Supplemented by reference TRBV15 and TRBJ2-7, the full variable domain reads DAMVIQNPRYQVTQFGKPVTLSCSQTLNHNVMYWYQQKSSQAPKLLFHYYDKDFNNEADTPDNFQSRRPNTSFCFLDIRSPGLGDTAMYLCATSGTPSSYEQYFGPGTRLTVT.

This sequence joins TRBV7-7 and TRBJ2-7; 9 nucleotides align to TRBD1. J was trimmed by 2 bases and V by 5 bases; bases with no gene match: 4. The CDR3 consists of 14 residues. CDR1 is SSHAT, CDR2 FNYEAQ, per germline (reference sequence). The CDR3 loop reads CASSPGTGTYEQYF. CDR3 bases: TGTGCCAGCAGCCCGGGGACAGGGACCTACGAGCAGTACTTC.

CDR3 sequence reads: CASSRDRTNTGELFF. Written as DNA, the CDR3 is TGTGCCAGCAGTCGGGACAGGACGAACACCGGGGAGCTGTTTTTT. This chain uses TRBV2 with TRBJ2-2; TRBD1 aligns across 8 bases. The V and J ends lost 5 bases and 0 bases, in that order; junction bases with no gene match: 2. The germline CDR1 and CDR2 sequences are SNHLY and FYNNEI. CDR3 length: 15 amino acids.

V and J are TRBV9 and TRBJ2-1; 9 bases agree with TRBD2. The CDR3 is 20 residues long. V was clipped by 2 bases and J by 0 bases; unmatched bases: 15. Germline V gene sequence: CDR1 SGDLS, CDR2 YYNGEE. CDR3 DNA: TGTGCCAGCAGCGTCTCCCCTCTAGCGGGGAAACTGAGCTCCTACAATGAGCAGTTCTTC. Amino acid sequence: CASSVSPLAGKLSSYNEQFF.

The chain is built from TRBV2 and TRBJ1-2, with TRBD1 identical over 7 bases. V was clipped by 7 bases and J by 3 bases; unmatched bases: 8. CDR3 length equals 14 residues. CDR1 is SNHLY and CDR2 is FYNNEI in the germline V gene. The CDR3 loop reads CASTTQGEDYGYTF. The CDR3, as DNA: TGTGCCAGCACTACCCAGGGGGAGGACTATGGCTACACCTTC.

The chain uses TRBV5-1 and TRBJ1-2, with TRBD1 matching over 7 bases. The V gene end was trimmed by 4 bases and the J gene end by 1 base; junction bases not matched to a gene: 7. CDR3 length: 15 amino acids. The germline V gene encodes CDR1 SGHRS and CDR2 YFSETQ. CDR3 sequence (DNA): TGCGCCAGCAGCCGAACAGGGGCCGATAACTATGGCTACACCTTC. This codes for CASSRTGADNYGYTF.

The chain employs TRBV15 and TRBJ2-1; D ambiguous. V lost 1 base, J lost 4 bases, and 11 bases lay in between. CDR1 and CDR2 from the germline V gene are LNHNV and YYDKDF (reference sequence). This CDR3 spans 15 amino acids. The CDR3 region has the DNA TGTGCCACCAGCAGAGCCCTGAGTAGTTACAATGAGCAGTTCTTC. Translated: CATSRALSSYNEQFF. Based on the CDR3 plus reference TRBV15 and TRBJ2-1, the full variable domain is DAMVIQNPRYQVTQFGKPVTLSCSQTLNHNVMYWYQQKSSQAPKLLFHYYDKDFNNEADTPDNFQSRRPNTSFCFLDIRSPGLGDTAMYLCATSRALSSYNEQFFGPGTRLTVL.